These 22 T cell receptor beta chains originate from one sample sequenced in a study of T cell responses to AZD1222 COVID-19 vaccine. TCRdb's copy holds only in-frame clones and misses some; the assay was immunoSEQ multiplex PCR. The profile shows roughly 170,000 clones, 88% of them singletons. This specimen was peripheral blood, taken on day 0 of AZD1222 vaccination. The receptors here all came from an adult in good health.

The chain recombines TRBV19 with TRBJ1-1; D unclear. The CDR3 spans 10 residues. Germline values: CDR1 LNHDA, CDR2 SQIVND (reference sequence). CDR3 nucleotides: TGTGTATCTGGAAACACTGAAGCTTTCTTT. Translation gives CVSGNTEAFF.

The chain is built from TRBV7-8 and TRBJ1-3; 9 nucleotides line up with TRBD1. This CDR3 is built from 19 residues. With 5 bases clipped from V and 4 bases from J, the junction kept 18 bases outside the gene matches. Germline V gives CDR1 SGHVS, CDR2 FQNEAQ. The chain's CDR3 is CASSLTRTGQGIAGNTIYF. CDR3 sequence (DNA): TGTGCCAGCAGCCTGACTAGGACAGGACAGGGGATTGCCGGAAACACCATATATTTT.

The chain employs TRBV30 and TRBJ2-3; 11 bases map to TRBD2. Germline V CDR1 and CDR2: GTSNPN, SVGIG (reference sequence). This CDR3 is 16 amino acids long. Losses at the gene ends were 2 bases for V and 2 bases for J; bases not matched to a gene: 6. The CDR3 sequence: CAWSIRLAGFTDTQYF. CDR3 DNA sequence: TGTGCCTGGAGTATCAGACTAGCGGGATTCACAGATACGCAGTATTTT.

DNA of the CDR3: TGTGCCAGCAGCTTGACTACCGGGGAGCTGTTTTTT. Amino acids: CASSLTTGELFF. The V call is TRBV5-6, the J call TRBJ2-2; D unresolved. The CDR3 spans 12 residues. Germline CDR1 and CDR2: SGHDT and YYEEEE. Trimming took 1 base from V and 5 from J, leaving 3 bases between them.

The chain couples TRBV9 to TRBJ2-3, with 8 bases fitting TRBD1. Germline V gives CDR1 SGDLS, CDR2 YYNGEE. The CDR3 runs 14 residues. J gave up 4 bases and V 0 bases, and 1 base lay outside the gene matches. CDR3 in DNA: TGTGCCAGCAGCGTAGGGACAGGGCCAGATACGCAGTATTTT. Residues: CASSVGTGPDTQYF. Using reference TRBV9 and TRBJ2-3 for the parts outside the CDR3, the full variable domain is DSGVTQTPKHLITATGQRVTLRCSPRSGDLSVYWYQQSLDQGLQFLIQYYNGEERAKGNILERFSAQQFPDLHSELNLSSLELGDSALYFCASSVGTGPDTQYFGPGTRLTVL.

The CDR3 protein is CASSLAQARNTEAFF. DNA for the CDR3: TGTGCCAGCAGTTTAGCACAGGCGCGGAACACTGAAGCTTTCTTT. The genes are TRBV28 and TRBJ1-1, with a weak D call TRBD1 (5 bases). The germline gives CDR1 MDHEN, CDR2 SYDVKM. Trimming stripped 2 bases from V and 1 base from J, with 11 bases between. The length of the CDR3 is 15 residues.

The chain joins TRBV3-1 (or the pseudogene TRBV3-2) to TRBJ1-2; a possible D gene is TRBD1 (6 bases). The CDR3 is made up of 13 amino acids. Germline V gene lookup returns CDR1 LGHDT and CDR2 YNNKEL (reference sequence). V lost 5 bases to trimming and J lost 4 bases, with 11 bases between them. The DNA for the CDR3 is TGTGCCAGCAGCAACAAGGGGGTCTATGGCTACACCTTC. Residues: CASSNKGVYGYTF.

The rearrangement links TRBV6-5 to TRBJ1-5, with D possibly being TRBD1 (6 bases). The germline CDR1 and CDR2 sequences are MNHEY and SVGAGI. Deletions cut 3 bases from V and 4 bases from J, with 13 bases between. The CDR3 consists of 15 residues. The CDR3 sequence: CASSYARGWNQPQHF. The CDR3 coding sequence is TGTGCCAGCAGTTATGCAAGGGGGTGGAATCAGCCCCAGCATTTT.

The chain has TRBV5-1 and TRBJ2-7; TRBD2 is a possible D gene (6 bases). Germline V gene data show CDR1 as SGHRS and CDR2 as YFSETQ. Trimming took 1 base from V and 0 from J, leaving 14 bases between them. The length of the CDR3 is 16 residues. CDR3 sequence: CASSLRSGLSSYEQYF. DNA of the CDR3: TGCGCCAGCAGCTTGCGCAGCGGGCTATCCTCCTACGAGCAGTACTTC.

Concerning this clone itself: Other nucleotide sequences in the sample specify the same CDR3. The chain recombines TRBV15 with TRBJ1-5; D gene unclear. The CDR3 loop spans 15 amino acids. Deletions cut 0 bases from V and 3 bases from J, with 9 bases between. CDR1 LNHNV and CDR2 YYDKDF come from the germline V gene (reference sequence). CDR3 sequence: CATSRDKGYNQPQHF. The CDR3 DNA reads TGTGCCACCAGCAGAGATAAGGGATACAATCAGCCCCAGCATTTT.

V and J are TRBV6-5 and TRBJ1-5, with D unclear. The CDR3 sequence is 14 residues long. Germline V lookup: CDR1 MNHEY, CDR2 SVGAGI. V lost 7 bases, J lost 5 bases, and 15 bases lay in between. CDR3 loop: CASIAVSGDQPQHF. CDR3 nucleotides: TGTGCCAGCATCGCGGTCTCTGGAGATCAGCCCCAGCATTTT.

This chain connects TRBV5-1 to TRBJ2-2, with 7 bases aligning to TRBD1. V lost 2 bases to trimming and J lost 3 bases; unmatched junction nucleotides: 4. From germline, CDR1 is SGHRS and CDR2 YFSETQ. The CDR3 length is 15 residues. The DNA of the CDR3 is TGCGCCAGCAGCTTACAGGGGTCGGACACCGGGGAGCTGTTTTTT. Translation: CASSLQGSDTGELFF.

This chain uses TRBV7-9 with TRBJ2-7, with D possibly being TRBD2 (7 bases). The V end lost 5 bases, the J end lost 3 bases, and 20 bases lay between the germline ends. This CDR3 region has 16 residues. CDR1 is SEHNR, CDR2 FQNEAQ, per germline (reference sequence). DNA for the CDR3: TGTGCCAGCAGCCCCGGGGGGCGACTAGGAGTCTACGAGCAGTACTTC. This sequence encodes CASSPGGRLGVYEQYF.

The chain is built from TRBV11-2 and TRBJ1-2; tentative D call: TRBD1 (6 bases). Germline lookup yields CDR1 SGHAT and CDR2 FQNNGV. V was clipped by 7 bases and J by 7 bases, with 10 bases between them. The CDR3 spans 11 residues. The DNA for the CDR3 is TGTGCCAGCACCGAGGGGGGTGGCTACACCTTC. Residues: CASTEGGGYTF. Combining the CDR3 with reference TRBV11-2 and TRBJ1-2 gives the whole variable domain EAGVAQSPRYKIIEKRQSVAFWCNPISGHATLYWYQQILGQGPKLLIQFQNNGVVDDSQLPKDRFSAERLKGVDSTLKIQPAKLEDSAVYLCASTEGGGYTFGSGTRLTVV.

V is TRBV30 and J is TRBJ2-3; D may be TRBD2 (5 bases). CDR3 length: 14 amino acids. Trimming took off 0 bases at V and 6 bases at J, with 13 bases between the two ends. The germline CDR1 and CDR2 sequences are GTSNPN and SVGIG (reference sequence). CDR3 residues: CAWSVGRAEDTQYF. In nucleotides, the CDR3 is TGTGCCTGGAGTGTTGGGCGGGCTGAGGATACGCAGTATTTT.

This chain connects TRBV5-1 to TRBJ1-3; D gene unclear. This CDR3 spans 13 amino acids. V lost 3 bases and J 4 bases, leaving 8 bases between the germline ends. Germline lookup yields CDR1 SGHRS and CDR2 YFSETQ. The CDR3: CASSWREGNTIYF. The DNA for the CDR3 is TGCGCCAGCAGCTGGAGAGAAGGAAACACCATATATTTT.

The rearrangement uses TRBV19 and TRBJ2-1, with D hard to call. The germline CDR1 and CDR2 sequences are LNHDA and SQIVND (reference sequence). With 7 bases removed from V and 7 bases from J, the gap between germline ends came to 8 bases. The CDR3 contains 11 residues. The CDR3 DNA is TGTGCCAGTACCGACTGGAATGAGCAGTTCTTC. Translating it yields CASTDWNEQFF.

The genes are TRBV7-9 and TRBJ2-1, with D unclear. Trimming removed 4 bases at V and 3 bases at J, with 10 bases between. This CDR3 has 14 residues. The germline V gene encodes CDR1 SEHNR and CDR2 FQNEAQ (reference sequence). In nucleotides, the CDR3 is TGTGCCAGCAGCTATTCCCGCATCTACAATGAGCAGTTCTTC. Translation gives CASSYSRIYNEQFF.

CDR3 sequence (DNA): TGTGCCAGCACCCTAGGGCTGGAAAAACTGTTTTTT. Its protein is CASTLGLEKLFF. The chain couples TRBV12-3 or TRBV12-4 to TRBJ1-4, with D hard to call. Trimming removed 7 bases from V and 8 bases from J, with 11 bases in between. The CDR3 runs 12 residues.

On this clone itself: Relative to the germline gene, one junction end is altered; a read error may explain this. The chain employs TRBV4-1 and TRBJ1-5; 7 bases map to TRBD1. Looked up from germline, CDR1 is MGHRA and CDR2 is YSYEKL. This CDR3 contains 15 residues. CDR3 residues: CASGQGGGHNQPQHF. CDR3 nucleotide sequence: TGCGCCAGCGGCCAAGGAGGGGGCCACAATCAGCCCCAGCATTTT.

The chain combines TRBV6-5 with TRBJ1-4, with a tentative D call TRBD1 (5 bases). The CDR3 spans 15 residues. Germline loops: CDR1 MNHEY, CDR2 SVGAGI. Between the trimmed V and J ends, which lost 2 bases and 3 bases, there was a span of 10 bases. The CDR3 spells CASSYLRGSNEKLFF. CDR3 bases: TGTGCCAGCAGTTACCTGAGGGGATCTAATGAAAAACTGTTTTTT.

CDR3: CASSNQPQHF. CDR3 nucleotide sequence: TGCGCCAGCAGCAATCAGCCCCAGCATTTT. The gene calls are TRBV4-1 and TRBJ1-5; D gene unclear. Trimming removed 5 bases from V and 4 bases from J, with 0 bases in between. CDR1 and CDR2 from the germline V gene are MGHRA and YSYEKL. The CDR3 has 10 amino acids.